This record concerns one T cell receptor beta chain sequence. Its specificity is not known. The data belong to a study of shared clonotypes between healthy human individuals. Overall study results and limits: Among donors, clonotype sharing was expected to be affected by sequencing depth.

Evenly divided among several immunoSEQ plates was the genomic DNA of each subset. Using ten immunoSEQ deep assay plates, investigators sequenced unsorted PBMC DNA. TCRdb's table, derived via immunoSEQ multiplex PCR, lists solely in-frame clones and lacks some. The sample holds a few hundred thousand clones, about 74% seen once. The material sequenced was PBMCs. This sequence was found in a woman aged 35 to 49 in good health. Some clones in this sample may be carry-over from other donors' samples.

CDR3 in DNA: TGTGCCAGCAGTTTACCAGGGAATGGCTACACCTTC. This encodes CASSLPGNGYTF. The chain couples TRBV28 to TRBJ1-2, with D maybe TRBD1 (5 bases). The CDR3 spans 12 residues. CDR1 is MDHEN and CDR2 is SYDVKM in the germline V gene. The ends were cut back, 2 bases at V and 6 bases at J, with 7 bases in the middle.